The 25 T cell receptor beta chains given below trace back to one sample, sequenced in a study of control samples from healthy donors and cancer patients. The repertoire was sequenced with immunoSEQ multiplex PCR; TCRdb's copy has only in-frame clones and lacks some. The table includes about 250,000 clones, about four fifths detected once. Sequencing input: PBMCs. The receptors here all came from an older woman with lung cancer.

The rearrangement joins TRBV19 to TRBJ2-2; the D gene is possibly TRBD1 (6 bases). Germline values: CDR1 LNHDA, CDR2 SQIVND (reference sequence). Trimming removed 3 bases at V and 1 base at J, with 15 bases between. The CDR3 sequence is 17 residues long. The CDR3 spells CASSILGARGNTGELFF. The CDR3 coding sequence is TGTGCCAGTAGTATCCTGGGGGCCCGCGGGAACACCGGGGAGCTGTTTTTT. The full variable domain, its missing parts supplied by reference TRBV19 and TRBJ2-2, is DGGITQSPKYLFRKEGQNVTLSCEQNLNHDAMYWYRQDPGQGLRLIYYSQIVNDFQKGDIAEGYSVSREKKESFPLTVTSAQKNPTAFYLCASSILGARGNTGELFFGEGSRLTVL.

This clone was counted a few times. V gene TRBV6-5 combines with J gene TRBJ1-5; D ambiguous. Looked up from germline, CDR1 is MNHEY and CDR2 is SVGAGI. Trimming took 9 bases from V and 4 from J, leaving 19 bases between them. This CDR3 has 15 amino acids. CDR3: CASRSTNTGNQPQHF. For the CDR3, the DNA is TGTGCCAGTCGATCGACGAATACGGGGAATCAGCCCCAGCATTTT.

The V and J genes are TRBV27 and TRBJ2-7; TRBD1 agrees at 8 bases. V lost 5 bases and J lost 3; bases outside the gene matches: 18. Germline CDR1 reads MNHEY; CDR2 reads SMNVEV (reference sequence). The length of the CDR3 is 18 residues. CDR3 in DNA: TGTGCCAGCAGTCCGACCCTCATTGGACAGGGATACGACTACGAGCAGTACTTC. Its protein product is CASSPTLIGQGYDYEQYF.

The rearrangement joins TRBV2 to TRBJ2-1; 12 positions agree with TRBD2. Trimming cost V 6 bases and J 9 bases; bases outside gene matches: 3. Germline V CDR1 and CDR2: SNHLY, FYNNEI. The CDR3 is made up of 13 amino acids. The CDR3 sequence: CASRTSGGSEQFF. The DNA of the CDR3 is TGTGCCAGCAGGACTAGCGGGGGATCTGAGCAGTTCTTC. Combining the CDR3 with reference TRBV2 and TRBJ2-1 gives the whole variable domain EPEVTQTPSHQVTQMGQEVILRCVPISNHLYFYWYRQILGQKVEFLVSFYNNEISEKSEIFDDQFSVERPDGSNFTLKIRSTKLEDSAMYFCASRTSGGSEQFFGPGTRLTVL.

This clone was seen a few times. The sample holds other DNA sequences that translate to the same CDR3. The rearrangement joins TRBV5-1 to TRBJ2-5; D is ambiguous. The V gene lost 2 bases and the J gene lost 1 base, with 3 bases spanning the gap. Germline V CDR1 and CDR2: SGHRS, YFSETQ. CDR3 length: 12 residues. CDR3 residues: CASSFSQETQYF. DNA of the CDR3: TGCGCCAGCAGCTTTTCCCAAGAGACCCAGTACTTC.

This clone was seen more than once but under ten times. The chain joins TRBV2 to TRBJ2-2, with 11 bases lining up with TRBD2. The germline gives CDR1 SNHLY, CDR2 FYNNEI. The CDR3 spans 14 residues. J gave up 7 bases and V 7 bases, and 5 bases lay outside the gene matches. This CDR3 is CASNKLAGDGELFF. Written as DNA, the CDR3 is TGTGCCAGCAATAAACTAGCGGGAGACGGGGAGCTGTTTTTT.

The V call is TRBV5-1, the J call TRBJ1-6, with D possibly matching TRBD1 (5 bases). Germline CDR1 and CDR2: SGHRS and YFSETQ. V lost 0 bases and J 10 bases, leaving 17 bases between the germline ends. There are 16 residues in the CDR3. As DNA, the CDR3 is TGCGCCAGCAGCTTGGCCCCCCCGGGGCTAGGCTCACCCCTCCACTTT. It yields the protein CASSLAPPGLGSPLHF.

V usage is TRBV15 and J usage is TRBJ2-1; D ambiguous. This CDR3 has 12 residues. The germline V gene has CDR1 LNHNV and CDR2 YYDKDF (reference sequence). V was trimmed by 0 bases and J by 12 bases, leaving 9 bases between them. CDR3 residues: CATSRDTAAQFF. The DNA of the CDR3 is TGTGCCACCAGCAGAGATACGGCAGCGCAGTTCTTC. Full variable domain (remainder filled in from reference TRBV15 and TRBJ2-1): DAMVIQNPRYQVTQFGKPVTLSCSQTLNHNVMYWYQQKSSQAPKLLFHYYDKDFNNEADTPDNFQSRRPNTSFCFLDIRSPGLGDTAMYLCATSRDTAAQFFGPGTRLTVL.

This chain uses TRBV28 with TRBJ2-5; 8 bases match TRBD2. The J segment lost 6 bases and the V segment lost 6 bases, leaving 18 bases of the junction unmatched. The germline V gene encodes CDR1 MDHEN and CDR2 SYDVKM. This CDR3 contains 17 residues. CDR3 protein: CASSHGWREDGRKTQYF. The CDR3, as DNA: TGTGCCAGCAGCCACGGATGGCGGGAGGATGGTCGCAAGACCCAGTACTTC.

The chain links TRBV19 to TRBJ1-2; TRBD1 agrees at 7 bases. V dropped 2 bases and J dropped 0; count of bases not matched to a gene: 6. Germline V gives CDR1 LNHDA, CDR2 SQIVND (reference sequence). The CDR3 length is 16 residues. In DNA, the CDR3 is TGTGCCAGTAGTATAACAGGGGCGGCTACTAACTATGGCTACACCTTC. This sequence encodes CASSITGAATNYGYTF.

This chain uses TRBV21-1 with TRBJ1-2. TRBV21-1 is a documented pseudogene. CDR3 size: 14 residues. This CDR3 is CASTQRTGDYGYTF. Written as DNA, the CDR3 is TGTGCCAGCACCCAAAGAACCGGGGACTATGGCTACACCTTC.

This chain links TRBV6-5 with TRBJ1-5; TRBD1 is a possible D gene (5 bases). The V and J ends lost 6 bases and 8 bases respectively, with 20 bases between them. Germline V gene data show CDR1 as MNHEY and CDR2 as SVGAGI. The CDR3 consists of 15 residues. The CDR3: CASSPGQGGWEPQHF. In DNA, the CDR3 is TGTGCCAGCAGCCCCGGTCAGGGAGGTTGGGAGCCCCAGCATTTT.

This rearrangement joins TRBV12-5 to TRBJ1-1, with TRBD1 as a possible D gene (5 bases). Deletions cut 1 base from V and 6 bases from J, with 9 bases between. From germline, CDR1 is LGHNT and CDR2 FRNRAP. The CDR3 totals 13 residues. The CDR3 loop is CASGLGGSPEAFF. CDR3 nucleotides: TGTGCTAGTGGTTTGGGGGGCTCCCCTGAAGCTTTCTTT.

J is TRBJ1-4 and V is TRBV5-1; D remains ambiguous. The CDR3 runs to 14 residues. Trimming took 0 bases from V and 11 from J, leaving 14 bases between them. The V gene's germline CDR1 is SGHRS and CDR2 YFSETQ. DNA of the CDR3: TGCGCCAGCAGCTTGGACGGGGAAATGGGGAAACTGTTTTTT. Translation gives CASSLDGEMGKLFF.

This clone was observed a few times. The rearrangement links TRBV12-3 or TRBV12-4 to TRBJ1-1; tentative D call: TRBD1 (5 bases). Trimming removed 3 bases from V and 10 bases from J, with 12 bases in between. The CDR3 runs to 12 residues. For the CDR3, the DNA is TGTGCCAGCAGTTTTATTTTGGGGCTAGCTTTCTTT. This sequence encodes CASSFILGLAFF.

This chain uses TRBV3-1 (or the pseudogene TRBV3-2) with TRBJ1-1; D ambiguous. This CDR3 contains 14 residues. The V and J ends lost 0 bases and 0 bases respectively, with 5 bases between them. Per the germline V gene, CDR1 is LGHDT and CDR2 is YNNKEL (reference sequence). The CDR3 DNA sequence: TGTGCCAGCAGCCAAGATACGATGAACACTGAAGCTTTCTTT. Translating gives CASSQDTMNTEAFF.

The chain combines TRBV15 with TRBJ1-4, with unresolved D. V gave up 1 base and J gave up 7 bases, with 13 bases separating them. The germline V gene has CDR1 LNHNV and CDR2 YYDKDF (reference sequence). This CDR3 is built from 15 residues. CDR3 region: CATSRVRSASEKLFF. Here the CDR3 DNA reads TGTGCCACCAGCAGAGTGAGAAGCGCCTCTGAAAAACTGTTTTTT.

The J gene is TRBJ1-1, the V gene TRBV13, with D perhaps TRBD1 (6 bases). Germline V gene lookup returns CDR1 PRHDT and CDR2 FYEKMQ (reference sequence). The CDR3 is 16 amino acids. V lost 5 bases, J lost 3 bases, and 19 bases lay in between. In DNA form, the CDR3 reads TGTGCCAGCAGCCCCGGGGGCGGCGGGTCGCACACTGAAGCTTTCTTT. It yields the protein CASSPGGGGSHTEAFF. The variable domain in full, with the rest retrieved from reference TRBV13 and TRBJ1-1, is AAGVIQSPRHLIKEKRETATLKCYPIPRHDTVYWYQQGPGQDPQFLISFYEKMQSDKGSIPDRFSAQQFSDYHSELNMSSLELGDSALYFCASSPGGGGSHTEAFFGQGTRLTVV.

This chain uses TRBV10-3 with TRBJ2-7; D is perhaps TRBD2 (7 bases). From germline, CDR1 is ENHRY and CDR2 SYGVKD. V lost 11 bases to trimming and J lost 2 bases, with 16 bases between them. The CDR3 has 13 residues. CDR3 nucleotide sequence: TGTGCCTCTGCGGGGGCAGGAGCCTACGAGCAGTACTTC. It specifies CASAGAGAYEQYF.

The rearrangement uses TRBV6-5 and TRBJ2-3; TRBD1 might be the D (5 bases). The V gene's germline CDR1 is MNHEY and CDR2 SVGAGI. The CDR3 is 11 residues long. The V end lost 10 bases, the J end lost 4 bases, and 9 bases lay between the germline ends. CDR3 sequence reads: CATDSSDTQYF. CDR3 sequence (DNA): TGTGCCACCGACAGTTCAGATACGCAGTATTTT.

V and J are TRBV6-4 and TRBJ2-5; D is perhaps TRBD2 (6 bases). Per the germline V gene, CDR1 is MRHNA and CDR2 is SNTAGT. The CDR3 runs to 13 residues. V lost 4 bases and J 4 bases, leaving 10 bases between the germline ends. The CDR3 loop is CASSVMGGETQYF. In DNA, the CDR3 is TGTGCCAGCAGTGTCATGGGAGGAGAGACCCAGTACTTC.

This CDR3 reads CASSKADENEKLFF. The CDR3, as DNA: TGTGCCAGTAGTAAAGCAGACGAAAATGAAAAACTGTTTTTT. V is TRBV19 and J is TRBJ1-4; D remains ambiguous. Trimming took 4 bases from V and 5 from J, leaving 11 bases between them. The germline V gene encodes CDR1 LNHDA and CDR2 SQIVND (reference sequence). This CDR3 is 14 amino acids long.

The rearrangement uses TRBV19 and TRBJ1-1; 11 bases are shared with TRBD1. J lost 5 bases, V lost 7 bases, and 9 bases had no gene match. The length of the CDR3 is 15 residues. The germline gives CDR1 LNHDA, CDR2 SQIVND (reference sequence). The CDR3 region is CASTWAGTGGTEAFF. In DNA form, the CDR3 reads TGTGCCAGTACTTGGGCCGGGACAGGGGGGACTGAAGCTTTCTTT.

This clone was detected a few times. This chain connects TRBV10-2 to TRBJ1-5; weak D call: TRBD1 (6 bases). Germline values: CDR1 WSHSY, CDR2 SAAADI. The CDR3 has 12 residues. V lost 10 bases and J lost 7, with 14 bases in between. The CDR3: CAIHRAKQPQHF. In nucleotides, the CDR3 is TGCGCCATCCACAGGGCTAAACAGCCCCAGCATTTT.

The CDR3 region is CASRAALDSPLHF. CDR3 DNA sequence: TGTGCCAGCAGGGCGGCTTTGGATTCACCCCTCCACTTT. V and J are TRBV12-3 or TRBV12-4 and TRBJ1-6, with unresolved D. With 6 bases removed from V and 8 bases from J, the gap between germline ends came to 11 bases. The CDR3 is made up of 13 amino acids.